Listed below are T cell receptor beta chains from one sample, sequenced in a study of blood T cell repertoires in COVID-19. The protocol was immunoSEQ multiplex PCR, while the TCRdb copy is restricted to in-frame clones and leaves out a portion. This sample has about 34,000 clones, with approximately 80% found just once. The sample consisted of peripheral blood. The receptors shown here come from an elderly man with acute or convalescent COVID-19. Each CDR3 is given with its conserved first and last residue. Fields, in order: D gene, J gene, V gene, clone size, CDR3 DNA, CDR3 protein. A D gene is named only where the DNA matches it firmly. The size field is filled for only some rows; it gives once, few, many or a size class.

NA | TRBJ2-5 | TRBV2 | NA | TGTGCCAGCAACAACCAGTACCAAGAGACCCAGTACTTC | CASNNQYQETQYF
NA | TRBJ2-2 | TRBV10-2 | NA | TGCGCCAGCAGTGAGTCGTGGGGGGGGCGGCCCGGGGAGCTGTTTTTT | CASSESWGGRPGELFF
TRBD1 | TRBJ1-1 | TRBV5-1 | NA | TGCGCCAGCAGCTTAACGGGACAGCCGTACACTGAAGCTTTCTTT | CASSLTGQPYTEAFF
TRBD1 | TRBJ2-7 | TRBV3-1/TRBV3-2 | NA | TGTGCCAGCAGCCAAAGACAGGGTTCGAACGAGCAGTACTTC | CASSQRQGSNEQYF
TRBD2 | TRBJ2-3 | TRBV19 | few | TGTGCCAGTAGCCGGGGAAGCGGGAGGGCCGGAGATACGCAGTATTTT | CASSRGSGRAGDTQYF
TRBD2 | TRBJ2-7 | TRBV19 | NA | TGTGCCAGTAGTATAGAGGGGGGAGGGCGGTACGAGCAGTACTTC | CASSIEGGGRYEQYF
NA | TRBJ1-4 | TRBV19 | NA | TGTGCCAGTAGTCGTCCAGGAGGGTTCGGGGAAAAACTGTTTTTT | CASSRPGGFGEKLFF
TRBD1 | TRBJ2-7 | TRBV12-5 | few | TGTGCTAGTGGACGGGACAGGGATTACGAGCAGTACTTC | CASGRDRDYEQYF
NA | TRBJ2-1 | TRBV4-1 | NA | TGCGCCAGCAGCCAAGGTCTAATGCTGTCGACAGATCCTTCCTACAATGAGCAGTTCTTC | CASSQGLMLSTDPSYNEQFF
TRBD1 | TRBJ1-2 | TRBV6-2/TRBV6-3 | NA | TGTGCCAGCAGTGGGACAGTGACTAACTATGGCTACACCTTC | CASSGTVTNYGYTF
NA | TRBJ1-2 | TRBV7-2 | NA | TGTGCCAGCAGCACCCCAGTCACCCTGGCGGCTGGCTACACCTTC | CASSTPVTLAAGYTF
NA | TRBJ1-6 | TRBV7-3 | NA | TGTGCCAGCAGCTTGCGCTTTCGACAGGAGGATAATTCACCCCTCCACTTT | CASSLRFRQEDNSPLHF
NA | TRBJ2-5 | TRBV7-3 | NA | TGTGCCAGCAGCGAATCCGGGAGACAAGAGACCCAGTACTTC | CASSESGRQETQYF
NA | TRBJ2-2 | TRBV24-1 | NA | TGTGCCACCAGTGATCCCAAGGGGGCCGGGGAGCTGTTTTTT | CATSDPKGAGELFF
NA | TRBJ2-7 | TRBV6-1 | few | TGTGCCAGCAGTGAAGCGCTAAGGGGCGAGCAGTACTTC | CASSEALRGEQYF
NA | TRBJ1-5 | TRBV19 | NA | TGTGCCAGTAGCCCGGGAGCGTTATCGCGTCAGCCCCAGCATTTT | CASSPGALSRQPQHF
TRBD2 | TRBJ2-5 | TRBV7-9 | NA | TGTGCCAGCAGCTTAGCGCCGGGACTAGCGGGAGGGCCAGAGACCCAGTACTTC | CASSLAPGLAGGPETQYF
NA | TRBJ2-5 | TRBV19 | few | TGTGCCAGTAGTGTGACTAGTCGAGAGACCCAGTACTTC | CASSVTSRETQYF
TRBD1 | TRBJ1-3 | TRBV3-1/TRBV3-2 | NA | TGTGCCAGCAGCCGGGGACAGTCCTACTCTGGAAACACCATATATTTT | CASSRGQSYSGNTIYF
TRBD1 | TRBJ2-4 | TRBV5-4 | once | TGTGCCAGCAGCTGGGACAGGGAGAACATTCAGTACTTC | CASSWDRENIQYF
NA | TRBJ1-4 | TRBV7-9 | NA | TGTGCCAGCAGCTTAGACGTGCTTAGTCGTGAAAAACTGTTTTTT | CASSLDVLSREKLFF
NA | TRBJ1-5 | TRBV18 | NA | TGTGCCAGCTCACAGGGGAGCAATCAGCCCCAGCATTTT | CASSQGSNQPQHF